This T cell receptor (beta chain) was observed in a study of a mutant IDH1 vaccine in newly diagnosed glioma. With regard to this clone: Its antigen is unknown.

This table comes from immunoSEQ multiplex PCR, and its TCRdb copy is limited to in-frame clones, with some not included. Among 75,000 to 95,000 clones listed, nearly 90% were seen once. Time point described: week 47, end of study. Each dose of the vaccine consisted of 300 ug of mutant IDH1 20-mer peptide, with topical imiquimod. V was clipped by 0 bases and J by 3 bases, with 6 bases between them. The CDR3 is made up of 13 amino acids. Germline CDR1 and CDR2: SEHNR and FQNEAQ (reference sequence). The sample consisted of PBMCs, taken from a glioma patient whose treatment included an IDH1 peptide vaccine. This TCR derives from a woman between 50 and 59 years old with glioma. V is TRBV7-9 and J is TRBJ2-7; D may correspond to TRBD1 or TRBD2 (5 bases each). CDR3 region: CASSLAGVYEQYF. DNA for the CDR3: TGTGCCAGCAGCTTAGCGGGGGTCTACGAGCAGTACTTC.